This TCR beta chain was recovered during a study of T cell responses to AZD1222 COVID-19 vaccine. The CDR3 is 17 residues long. Germline CDR1 LNHNV, CDR2 YYDKDF (reference sequence). Between the trimmed V and J ends, which lost 0 bases and 2 bases, there was a span of 14 bases. Produced via immunoSEQ multiplex PCR; TCRdb's table is partial and in-frame only. The sample has 65,000 to 80,000 clones, approximately 90% seen once; the top ten hold more than 4%. The genes are TRBV15 and TRBJ1-5, with D unresolved. The sample in question was peripheral blood, obtained 28 days after the second dose of the MenACWY control vaccine. This TCR came from an adult who received the MenACWY meningococcal vaccine as a control. The CDR3 bases are TGTGCCACCAGCAGAGATCAGGTGGGTTTTGGCAATCAGCCCCAGCATTTT. This translates into CATSRDQVGFGNQPQHF.